This T cell receptor beta chain appears in the sequencing data of a study of graft-versus-host responses after intestinal transplantation. Study-level background: Recipients were given multivisceral, liver-intestinal, or isolated intestinal transplants. Each recipient received anti-thymocyte globulin induction, then tacrolimus and steroids for about 3 years.

Clones were sequenced by immunoSEQ multiplex PCR, and TCRdb holds only the in-frame ones, with some missing. The sample has tens of thousands of clones, roughly 91% seen once; the top ten hold 2% to 2.5%. The CDR3 totals 17 residues. Trimming took 0 bases from V and 5 from J, leaving 19 bases between them. Germline lookup yields CDR1 LGHNA and CDR2 YNFKEQ. Comments on this clone: Its antigen is still unknown.

Study-level findings and limits: The authors found GvH clones in recipient marrow, some appearing first in ileum or blood.

Sample: unstimulated CD4+ T cells sorted from spleen or lymph node cells, taken before transplant. This receptor was identified in a human donor who was the organ donor for an intestinal transplant. The rearrangement links TRBV4-2 to TRBJ2-5, with D unclear. CDR3: CASSQDLPAPKGETQYF. CDR3 nucleotides: TGTGCCAGCAGCCAAGATCTCCCAGCCCCGAAAGGGGAGACCCAGTACTTC.